This passage covers 18 T cell receptor beta chains from one sample sequenced in a study of blood T cell repertoires in COVID-19. Measured with immunoSEQ multiplex PCR; TCRdb has only the in-frame clones, and not every one. The sample lists nearly 200,000 clones, approximately 84% occurring once. Sequencing was performed on peripheral blood. These receptors originate from a woman aged 70-85 years with active or convalescent COVID-19.

The CDR3 loop is CASPDFDSNTYEQYF. In DNA, the CDR3 is TGTGCCAGCCCAGACTTCGACAGTAATACCTACGAGCAGTACTTC. This chain connects TRBV5-8 to TRBJ2-7; TRBD1 is a possible D gene (5 bases). This CDR3 has 15 amino acids. The germline V gene encodes CDR1 SGHTS and CDR2 YDEGEE. With 7 bases removed from V and 2 bases from J, the gap between germline ends came to 19 bases.

The CDR3 coding sequence is TGTGCCAGTAGTATCGCTTCAGGATCTCCCTACGAGCAGTACTTC. It specifies CASSIASGSPYEQYF. The rearrangement links TRBV19 to TRBJ2-7; D not resolved. This CDR3 spans 15 amino acids. In germline, CDR1 is LNHDA, CDR2 SQIVND (reference sequence). The V and J ends lost 3 bases and 2 bases respectively, with 14 bases between them.

The chain links TRBV29-1 to TRBJ1-2; D gene unclear. Germline V gene lookup returns CDR1 SQVTM and CDR2 ANQGSEA. There are 13 residues in the CDR3. V was clipped by 2 bases and J by 4 bases, with 11 bases between them. The CDR3 is CSVEQSLGYGYTF. CDR3 nucleotides: TGCAGCGTTGAACAGAGCCTAGGCTATGGCTACACCTTC.

V and J are TRBV4-1 and TRBJ2-2; 11 nucleotides align to TRBD1. In germline, CDR1 is MGHRA, CDR2 YSYEKL. The CDR3 covers 16 residues. V lost 4 bases and J lost 4; bases outside the gene matches: 5. For the CDR3, the DNA is TGCGCCAGCAGCCGATTAGGGACAGGGGGCACCGGGGAGCTGTTTTTT. This sequence encodes CASSRLGTGGTGELFF.

This clone has only one observation. The chain couples TRBV5-4 to TRBJ2-2; a weak D match, TRBD1 (6 bases). V lost 10 bases and J lost 0, with 10 bases in between. CDR1 and CDR2 (germline): SGHNT, YYREEE (reference sequence). This CDR3 spans 13 amino acids. This chain's CDR3 is CAYTGSNTGELFF. Here the CDR3 DNA reads TGTGCCTATACAGGGTCGAACACCGGGGAGCTGTTTTTT. Based on the CDR3 plus reference TRBV5-4 and TRBJ2-2, the full variable domain is ETGVTQSPTHLIKTRGQQVTLRCSSQSGHNTVSWYQQALGQGPQFIFQYYREEENGRGNFPPRFSGLQFPNYSSELNVNALELDDSALYLCAYTGSNTGELFFGEGSRLTVL.

This chain links TRBV5-4 with TRBJ1-2; 7 bases are a match to TRBD1. The CDR3 runs to 17 residues. Per germline, CDR1 SGHNT and CDR2 YYREEE (reference sequence). With V trimmed by 0 bases and J by 4 bases, 12 bases remained unmatched. In nucleotides, the CDR3 is TGTGCCAGCAGCTTGGCCGTACTACAGGGGAGCGGCTATGGCTACACCTTC. Translating it yields CASSLAVLQGSGYGYTF.

This clone was recorded a few times. The J gene is TRBJ2-2, the V gene TRBV4-1, with D uncertain. Trimming removed 3 bases at V and 7 bases at J, with 6 bases between. The V gene's germline CDR1 is MGHRA and CDR2 YSYEKL. The length of the CDR3 is 12 residues. The CDR3 DNA reads as TGCGCCAGCAGCCATTTCGGCGGGGAGCTGTTTTTT. Its protein product is CASSHFGGELFF.

The rearrangement links TRBV3-1 (or the pseudogene TRBV3-2) to TRBJ2-4, with TRBD2 matching over 10 bases. CDR1 is LGHDT and CDR2 is YNNKEL in the germline V gene (reference sequence). V lost 6 bases and J lost 4; bases outside the gene matches: 6. The CDR3 length is 15 residues. The CDR3 is CASSATSGKKNIQYF. The CDR3 DNA reads TGTGCCAGCAGTGCAACTAGCGGGAAAAAAAACATTCAGTACTTC.

The V and J genes are TRBV25-1 and TRBJ1-3; 7 positions match TRBD1. The length of the CDR3 is 13 residues. Germline V CDR1 and CDR2: MGHDK, SYGVNS. Trimming removed 8 bases from V and 5 bases from J; junction bases left unmatched: 6. The CDR3 nucleotides read TGTGCCAGCGCGGGACAGCGGCGAAACACCATATATTTT. Translated, it gives CASAGQRRNTIYF.

V is TRBV29-1 and J is TRBJ1-1; D call uncertain. CDR1 and CDR2 from the germline V gene are SQVTM and ANQGSEA. The CDR3 runs to 13 residues. Trimming left V 2 bases short and J 1 base short, with 8 bases between. The CDR3: CSVEIGGNTEAFF. For the CDR3, the DNA is TGCAGCGTTGAAATCGGCGGGAACACTGAAGCTTTCTTT.

V gene TRBV2 combines with J gene TRBJ1-1, with TRBD1 as a possible D gene (5 bases). The germline V gene encodes CDR1 SNHLY and CDR2 FYNNEI. The CDR3 covers 14 residues. V was pared by 5 bases and J by 2 bases, with 12 bases between. CDR3 loop: CASSYPRENTEAFF. The CDR3 nucleotides read TGTGCCAGCAGTTATCCCAGGGAAAACACTGAAGCTTTCTTT.

The rearrangement uses TRBV7-9 and TRBJ2-1; TRBD1 matches at 9 bases. The CDR3 consists of 17 residues. The junction had 11 bases not matched to a gene; V was cut back by 0 bases and J by 8 bases. Germline values: CDR1 SEHNR, CDR2 FQNEAQ (reference sequence). CDR3 sequence reads: CASSLALHRGQTDEQFF. The DNA of the CDR3 is TGTGCCAGCAGCTTAGCTTTACACAGGGGGCAGACCGATGAGCAGTTCTTC.

The V and J genes are TRBV4-1 and TRBJ2-1; 10 nucleotides align to TRBD2. V lost 8 bases to trimming and J lost 6 bases; unmatched junction nucleotides: 10. Germline values: CDR1 MGHRA, CDR2 YSYEKL. The CDR3 sequence is 15 residues long. The CDR3 sequence: CASWASGSPSNEQFF. In nucleotides, the CDR3 is TGCGCCAGCTGGGCTAGCGGGAGTCCCTCCAATGAGCAGTTCTTC.

This clone occurred once. The chain carries TRBV5-5 and TRBJ1-2; 10 nucleotides agree with TRBD1. Trimming removed 2 bases from V and 8 bases from J; junction bases left unmatched: 6. Germline assignment: CDR1 SGHKS and CDR2 YYEKEE (reference sequence). This CDR3 contains 14 residues. This CDR3 reads CASSFDRGLGGYTF. As DNA, the CDR3 is TGTGCCAGCAGCTTCGACAGGGGGCTTGGGGGCTACACCTTC.

This sequence joins TRBV2 and TRBJ2-3; 9 bases line up with TRBD2. CDR3 length: 16 amino acids. CDR1 is SNHLY and CDR2 is FYNNEI in the germline V gene. V trimming: 5 bases; J trimming: 1 base; junction bases outside the gene matches: 7. CDR3 loop: CASSYEREARTDTQYF. The CDR3 region has the DNA TGTGCCAGCAGTTACGAGCGGGAGGCCCGCACAGATACGCAGTATTTT. The full variable domain, rest sourced from reference TRBV2 and TRBJ2-3, is EPEVTQTPSHQVTQMGQEVILRCVPISNHLYFYWYRQILGQKVEFLVSFYNNEISEKSEIFDDQFSVERPDGSNFTLKIRSTKLEDSAMYFCASSYEREARTDTQYFGPGTRLTVL.

In its sample, this clone was seen once. The chain links TRBV19 to TRBJ1-5, with a weak D call TRBD1 (5 bases). Trimming took off 8 bases at V and 7 bases at J, with 15 bases between the two ends. CDR3 size: 13 residues. Looked up from germline, CDR1 is LNHDA and CDR2 is SQIVND (reference sequence). CDR3: CASSGGGSQPQHF. CDR3 DNA sequence: TGTGCCAGTTCCGGCGGGGGATCGCAGCCCCAGCATTTT.

The rearrangement links TRBV9 to TRBJ1-4; 8 nucleotides agree with TRBD1. CDR1 is SGDLS and CDR2 is YYNGEE in the germline V gene. Trimming cost V 4 bases and J 0 bases; bases outside gene matches: 8. CDR3 length: 17 residues. This chain's CDR3 is CASSPRTGLATNEKLFF. DNA for the CDR3: TGTGCCAGCAGCCCGAGGACAGGGCTTGCAACTAATGAAAAACTGTTTTTT.

The genes are TRBV28 and TRBJ2-3, with D uncertain. Germline loops: CDR1 MDHEN, CDR2 SYDVKM. Trimming took off 3 bases at V and 0 bases at J, with 4 bases between the two ends. The CDR3 spans 13 residues. The CDR3 reads CASSFPSTDTQYF. CDR3 in DNA: TGTGCCAGCAGTTTTCCTAGCACAGATACGCAGTATTTT.